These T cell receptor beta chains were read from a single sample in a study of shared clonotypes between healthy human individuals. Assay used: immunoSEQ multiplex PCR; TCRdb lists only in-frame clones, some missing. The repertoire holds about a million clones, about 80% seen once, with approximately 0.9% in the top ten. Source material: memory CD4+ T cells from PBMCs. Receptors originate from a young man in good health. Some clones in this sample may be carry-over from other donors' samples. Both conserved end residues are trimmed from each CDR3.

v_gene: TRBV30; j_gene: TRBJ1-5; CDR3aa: AFDRESNQPQH
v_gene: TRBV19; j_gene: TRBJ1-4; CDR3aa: ASSTTGQGNEKLF
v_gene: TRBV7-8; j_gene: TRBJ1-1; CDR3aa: ASSLARPQGGTEAF
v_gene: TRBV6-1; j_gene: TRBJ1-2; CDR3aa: ASSESLRPSYGYT
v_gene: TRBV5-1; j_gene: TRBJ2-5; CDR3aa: ASSLGQGFEETQY
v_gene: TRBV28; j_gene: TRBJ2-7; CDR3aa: ASSFRVGRATGEQY
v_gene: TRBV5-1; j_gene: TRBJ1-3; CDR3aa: ASSSDSFSSGNTIY
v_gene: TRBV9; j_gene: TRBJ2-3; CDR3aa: ASSIRTGGVHTQY
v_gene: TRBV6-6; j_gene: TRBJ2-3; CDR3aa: ASSSTSGRAPDTQY
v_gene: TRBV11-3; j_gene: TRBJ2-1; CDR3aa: ASSPLSASGGYNEQF
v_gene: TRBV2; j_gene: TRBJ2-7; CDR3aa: ASSGQLASYEQY
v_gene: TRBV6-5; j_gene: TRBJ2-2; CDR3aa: ASSYSIVGGELF
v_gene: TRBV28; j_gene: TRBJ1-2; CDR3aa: ASSPPGYGYT
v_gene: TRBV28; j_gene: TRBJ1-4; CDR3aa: ASSSADRANEKLF
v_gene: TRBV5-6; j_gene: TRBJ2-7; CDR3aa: ASSFSGTRYEQY
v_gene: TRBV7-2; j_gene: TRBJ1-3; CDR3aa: ASSLGRDRVSNTIY
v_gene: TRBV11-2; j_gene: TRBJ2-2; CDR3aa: ASSSDRDRNTGELF
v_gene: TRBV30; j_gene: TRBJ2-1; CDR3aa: AWSVLYNEQF
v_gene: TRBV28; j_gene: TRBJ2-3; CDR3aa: ASRALDSLDTQY
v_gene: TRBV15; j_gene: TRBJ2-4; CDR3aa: ATSRGKIAKNIQY
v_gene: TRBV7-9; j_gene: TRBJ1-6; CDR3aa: ASSPSRDSPLH
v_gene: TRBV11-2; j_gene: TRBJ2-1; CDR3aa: ASSLGYSYNEQF
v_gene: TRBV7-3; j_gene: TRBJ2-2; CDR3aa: ASSSRRGSNTGELF
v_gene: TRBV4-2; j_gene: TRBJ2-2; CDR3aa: ASSQSPSGFTGELF
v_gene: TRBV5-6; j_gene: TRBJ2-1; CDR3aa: ASSLLAVYNEQF